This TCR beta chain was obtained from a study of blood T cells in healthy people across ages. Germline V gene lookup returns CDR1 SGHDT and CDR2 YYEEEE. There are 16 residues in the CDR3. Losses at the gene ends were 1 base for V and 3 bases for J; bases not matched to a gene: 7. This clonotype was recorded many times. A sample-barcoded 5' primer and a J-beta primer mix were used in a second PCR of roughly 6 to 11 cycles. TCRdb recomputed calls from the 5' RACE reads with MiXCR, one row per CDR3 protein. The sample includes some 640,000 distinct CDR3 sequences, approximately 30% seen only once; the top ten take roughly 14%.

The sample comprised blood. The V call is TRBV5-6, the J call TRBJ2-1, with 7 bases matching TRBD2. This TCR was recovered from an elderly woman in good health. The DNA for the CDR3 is TGTGCCAGCAGCTTGCTTTCGGGGGGTATCTACAATGAGCAGTTCTTC. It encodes CASSLLSGGIYNEQFF.